These 20 T cell receptor beta chains were sequenced from one sample in a study of shared clonotypes between healthy human individuals. The repertoire was sequenced with immunoSEQ multiplex PCR; TCRdb's copy has only in-frame clones and lacks some. This sample yields roughly 2.5 million clones, of which around nine tenths are seen a single time; about 0.13% belongs to the top ten. Sequenced sample: naive CD4+ T cells sorted from blood. The subset here: CD45RA+ positively selected. The origin of the receptors is a man between 18 and 35 years old in good health.

Worth noting for this clone: Other DNA variants within this sample encode the same CDR3. The gene calls are TRBV9 and TRBJ2-3; D possibly corresponds to TRBD1 (6 bases). This CDR3 contains 14 residues. V was cut by 3 bases and J by 0 bases, with 8 bases left in between. Germline V CDR1 and CDR2: SGDLS, YYNGEE. The chain's CDR3 is CASSGGRSTDTQYF. The DNA of the CDR3 is TGTGCCAGCAGCGGGGGGCGTAGCACAGATACGCAGTATTTT.

This sequence joins TRBV2 and TRBJ1-4; D not certain. This CDR3 comprises 14 residues. Looked up from germline, CDR1 is SNHLY and CDR2 is FYNNEI. Trimming removed 7 bases at V and 5 bases at J, with 14 bases between. The CDR3 protein is CASTRARGNEKLFF. Written as DNA, the CDR3 is TGTGCCAGCACCCGGGCCCGAGGAAATGAAAAACTGTTTTTT.

Comments on this clone: A junction end diverges from the germline sequence, so it may reflect a read error. At the DNA level, this CDR3 is encoded by other sequences in the same sample as well. This chain connects TRBV25-1 to TRBJ1-6; D is unclear. The germline V gene encodes CDR1 MGHDK and CDR2 SYGVNS. CDR3 length: 12 amino acids. The CDR3 spells CASSESTSPLHF. CDR3 DNA sequence: TGCGCCAGCAGTGAATCCACCTCACCCCTCCACTTT.

The rearrangement joins TRBV7-9 to TRBJ2-3; D might be TRBD1 (6 bases). This CDR3 is 16 amino acids long. V shed 8 bases and J shed 6 bases, with 24 bases lying between them. The germline CDR1 and CDR2 sequences are SEHNR and FQNEAQ (reference sequence). The CDR3 loop is CASFPFAGRGADTQYF. CDR3 DNA: TGTGCCAGCTTCCCCTTTGCCGGCAGGGGAGCTGATACGCAGTATTTT.

CDR3 DNA sequence: TGTGCCATCAGGCTGACAGGGGAGAGTAATTCACCCCTCCACTTT. It encodes CAIRLTGESNSPLHF. V usage is TRBV10-3 and J usage is TRBJ1-6; 8 bases line up with TRBD1. The CDR3 covers 15 residues. Germline V CDR1 and CDR2: ENHRY, SYGVKD. V lost 6 bases, J lost 6 bases, and 7 bases stayed unmatched.

J is TRBJ2-2 and V is TRBV11-2; a possible D gene is TRBD2 (5 bases). Germline lookup yields CDR1 SGHAT and CDR2 FQNNGV. The CDR3 length is 16 residues. Trimming left V 0 bases short and J 5 bases short, with 13 bases between. CDR3 sequence: CASSLDSVAQTGELFF. The CDR3 region has the DNA TGTGCCAGCAGCTTAGATTCGGTAGCGCAGACCGGGGAGCTGTTTTTT.

V usage is TRBV18 and J usage is TRBJ1-1, with a weak D call TRBD1 (5 bases). This CDR3 is built from 13 residues. CDR1 and CDR2 from the germline V gene are KGHSH and LQKENI. V dropped 6 bases and J dropped 5 bases, with 13 bases sitting between them. The CDR3 DNA reads TGTGCCAGCTCCCGGACAATGGAAACTGAAGCTTTCTTT. Translating it yields CASSRTMETEAFF.

The chain employs TRBV6-4 and TRBJ1-2; TRBD1 might be the D (5 bases). Germline assignment: CDR1 MRHNA and CDR2 SNTAGT. The CDR3 length is 13 residues. The V and J ends lost 6 bases and 8 bases respectively, with 16 bases between them. Here the CDR3 DNA reads TGTGCCAGCAGCAACAAGGCAGGGTCCGGCTACACCTTC. As protein: CASSNKAGSGYTF.

This chain links TRBV7-2 with TRBJ2-5; the D gene is possibly TRBD1 (5 bases). The J call may not be correct, given that the DNA end is closer to TRBJ2-7. The CDR3 runs 14 residues. Germline CDR1 is SGHTA and CDR2 is FQGNSA. Here the CDR3 DNA reads TGTGCCAGCAGCTTAGATGGGGCACGAGACGAGCAGTACTTC. Translated, it gives CASSLDGARDEQYF.

This clone was recorded once. The genes are TRBV6-1 and TRBJ1-4; TRBD1 matches 9 bases. The V gene's germline CDR1 is MNHNS and CDR2 SASEGT. V lost 0 bases, J lost 8 bases, and 4 bases stayed unmatched. This CDR3 has 15 amino acids. This CDR3 is CASSEAGQGYEKLFF. CDR3 sequence (DNA): TGTGCCAGCAGTGAAGCGGGACAGGGTTACGAAAAACTGTTTTTT.

This chain uses TRBV30 with TRBJ2-5, with 8 bases lining up with TRBD2. The ends lost 1 base at V and 7 bases at J; junction bases unmatched: 11. The CDR3 is 15 residues long. Germline values: CDR1 GTSNPN, CDR2 SVGIG (reference sequence). CDR3 bases: TGTGCCTGGAGTGCGAGCGGGGGAGGTCGCGGGACCCAGTACTTC. Its translation: CAWSASGGGRGTQYF.

This chain links TRBV6-6 with TRBJ1-1; perhaps TRBD1 as D (5 bases). The germline V gene encodes CDR1 MNHNY and CDR2 SVGAGI (reference sequence). The CDR3 loop spans 15 amino acids. The germline V and J ends were trimmed by 10 bases and 4 bases, with 22 bases remaining between them. CDR3 sequence reads: CATKTGTSFGTEAFF. The CDR3 coding sequence is TGTGCCACAAAAACCGGGACTTCTTTTGGCACTGAAGCTTTCTTT.

The genes are TRBV9 and TRBJ2-1, with 7 bases that match TRBD2. V was clipped by 0 bases and J by 7 bases; unmatched bases: 7. The CDR3 totals 15 residues. CDR1 is SGDLS, CDR2 YYNGEE, per germline. The CDR3 DNA reads as TGTGCCAGCAGCGTAGCGGAGGGAGGGTCGAATGAGCAGTTCTTC. As protein: CASSVAEGGSNEQFF.

V gene TRBV27 combines with J gene TRBJ2-3; weak D call: TRBD2 (6 bases). V was trimmed by 5 bases and J by 1 base, leaving 16 bases between them. This CDR3 has 16 amino acids. Germline loops: CDR1 MNHEY, CDR2 SMNVEV (reference sequence). For the CDR3, the DNA is TGTGCCAGCAGTCCAACTAGGGCTAGCGGCACAGATACGCAGTATTTT. Residues: CASSPTRASGTDTQYF.

V usage is TRBV28 and J usage is TRBJ2-2; TRBD1 matches 8 bases. The CDR3 consists of 17 residues. Germline CDR1 reads MDHEN; CDR2 reads SYDVKM. V lost 6 bases, J lost 2 bases, and 11 bases stayed unmatched. The CDR3 nucleotides are TGTGCCAGCAGCCAATCCGGGACAGGCTTAAACACCGGGGAGCTGTTTTTT. Encoded protein: CASSQSGTGLNTGELFF.

This clone showed up just once. The identical CDR3 is also encoded by other nucleotide sequences in the sample. The chain has TRBV7-9 and TRBJ2-3; a weak D match, TRBD2 (5 bases). There are 13 residues in the CDR3. V shed 4 bases and J shed 3 bases, with 8 bases lying between them. Per germline, CDR1 SEHNR and CDR2 FQNEAQ (reference sequence). The CDR3: CASSYGGTDTQYF. In nucleotides, the CDR3 is TGTGCCAGCAGCTATGGCGGGACAGATACGCAGTATTTT.

This sequence joins TRBV5-6 and TRBJ1-2, with 9 positions matching TRBD1. Germline lookup yields CDR1 SGHDT and CDR2 YYEEEE. V gave up 4 bases and J gave up 6 bases; unmatched junction bases: 19. The CDR3 loop spans 18 amino acids. The CDR3 loop is CASSAAGTGLTPINGYTF. CDR3 DNA: TGTGCCAGCAGCGCGGCCGGGACAGGGTTAACACCGATTAATGGCTACACCTTC.

The chain joins TRBV7-2 to TRBJ2-2; 7 nucleotides match TRBD2. J lost 7 bases, V lost 1 base, and 9 bases had no gene match. Germline CDR1 and CDR2: SGHTA and FQGNSA. The CDR3 is 16 residues long. The CDR3 nucleotides are TGTGCCAGCAGCTTAGTCGGCGGGGGACGGAACGGGGAGCTGTTTTTT. Amino acids: CASSLVGGGRNGELFF. The variable domain in full, with the rest retrieved from reference TRBV7-2 and TRBJ2-2, is GAGVSQSPSNKVTEKGKDVELRCDPISGHTALYWYRQSLGQGLEFLIYFQGNSAPDKSGLPSDRFSAERTGGSVSTLTIQRTQQEDSAVYLCASSLVGGGRNGELFFGEGSRLTVL.

This rearrangement joins TRBV5-1 to TRBJ1-6; D remains ambiguous. Trimming took off 4 bases at V and 3 bases at J, with 11 bases between the two ends. Germline V gene data show CDR1 as SGHRS and CDR2 as YFSETQ. The CDR3 is 15 residues long. The CDR3 region is CASSAQTSYNSPLHF. The CDR3 nucleotides read TGCGCCAGCAGCGCCCAGACAAGCTATAATTCACCCCTCCACTTT.

This clone was detected a few times. The chain carries TRBV30 and TRBJ1-5, with unresolved D. The CDR3 is 12 residues long. Germline CDR1 is GTSNPN and CDR2 is SVGIG (reference sequence). Trimming stripped 0 bases from V and 7 bases from J, with 7 bases between. The CDR3 nucleotides read TGTGCCTGGAGTGTATATAGCCAGCCCCAGCATTTT. Its protein product is CAWSVYSQPQHF. Full variable domain (rest looked up from reference TRBV30 and TRBJ1-5): SQTIHQWPATLVQPVGSPLSLECTVEGTSNPNLYWYRQAAGRGLQLLFYSVGIGQISSEVPQNLSASRPQDRQFILSSKKLLLSDSGFYLCAWSVYSQPQHFGDGTRLSIL.